This entry features one TCR beta chain sequence. The antigen it recognizes is unknown. No per-base quality is available; no much larger clone lies one base away. The sample belongs to a study of beta chain features in type 1 diabetes (dated by TCRdb to 2016 to 2019). Regarding the research as a whole: Mean age, gender distribution, total cell number and subset yield were not different between patients and healthy donors. A total of over 95,000,000 sorted cells were examined across all samples, and RNA yield correlated strongly with the number of cells per subset. The study compared the TCRB repertoires of sorted circulating CD4+ T cell subsets in recently diagnosed type 1 diabetes patients with those in matched healthy donors. Regulatory and stem cell-like memory subsets were isolated from only 8 patients and 8 healthy donors, whereas naive and central memory subsets came from all 28 donors. The paper's findings and limits, for the study overall: Naive, central memory and regulatory TCRB repertoires appeared to be more similar among patients than among healthy donors. HLA sub-analyses involved small numbers of individuals, so any influence of HLA type on TCRB rearrangement remained unresolved. Shorter templates might have been favored by PCR, but patient and control samples were amplified and corrected together, so both groups would have been affected equally by any skew. In all four CD4+ subsets, TCRB CDR3 length was moderately but significantly shorter in type 1 diabetes patients. Because cDNA rather than genomic DNA was sequenced, highly expressing activated cells could have been over-represented, although no difference in activation and CD3 levels was found between groups. Fewer insertions and more nucleotide deletions at VDJ recombination sites were observed in patients with type 1 diabetes, implying thymic rearrangement abnormalities.

Germline trimming amounts to 3 bases on V and 4 bases on J, with 9 as the count of junction bases outside the gene matches. The germline V gene provides CDR1 MGHRA and CDR2 YSYEKL. CDR3 length: 16 amino acids, cysteine to phenylalanine. Only CDR3 DNA remains: 48 bases, in frame from the first base. A single peripheral blood draw of 90 to 150 mL on average was collected from each donor into heparinised tubes. A BD FACSAria II was used to sort naive, central memory, regulatory and stem cell-like memory CD4+ T cells with a panel that included CD45RO, CCR7, CD25, CD127, CD95 and CD27. Every sorted population had a purity above 95%. PBMCs were isolated right away by Lymphoprep density gradient centrifugation and were stained directly, without culture. To minimize batch effects, samples were stained and sorted in pairs, one healthy donor with one patient per experiment. The entire isolated RNA was reverse transcribed using the High Capacity cDNA Reverse Transcription Kit, and thus expressed TCRB transcripts were sequenced. Deep immunoSEQ sequencing was applied to naive, central memory and regulatory T cell samples, giving an average of roughly 3.5 million total reads per sample. After sorted cells were lysed in RLT buffer, RNA was extracted with DNase-treated RNeasy Micro or Mini kits, with the choice depending on cell number. To prevent cross-contamination, every cell subset was processed on its own, while patient and healthy donor samples were processed together. Using the immunoSEQ multiplex PCR, TCRB sequences were amplified from cDNA into 87-bp fragments spanning the CDR3 region. Sequencing of the amplicons was done on the Illumina HiSeq platform. As for the original processing: PCR bias was computationally corrected using synthetic template baselines, reads within Hamming distance 2 were collapsed, and singletons that could not be merged were discarded. Reads were aligned to IMGT to assign V, D and J genes, CDR3 length, and insertions or deletions at six rearrangement sites. Within each subset, clonotype counts were normalized to the number of sorted cells before true diversity and Gini coefficients were calculated with the tcR R package. Repertoire sharing was quantified using the overlap coefficient calculated on TCRB nucleotide sequences. Out-of-frame TCRB sequences from naive cells were analyzed to stand in for the pre-selection repertoire. TCRdb provides this immuneACCESS table in a form limited to in-frame rearrangements. Some clones are lacking; in checked studies, under half of them reflect an unresolved V gene, and why the rest are absent is not known. V, J and clone size are taken as reported in that table, and D and trimming were inferred from the DNA itself. This sample lists some 660,000 clones; over 12% were detected once. The ten biggest clones cover approximately 0.043% of the sample.

Source material: naive CD4+ T cells from blood. Sample cell subset or site, as interpreted from the label and publication: true naive CD4+ T cells. The sequence was collected from a man aged 18 to 35 with type 1 diabetes. The rearrangement combines TRBV4-1 with TRBJ2-1, with TRBD2 matching 7 junction bases. The CDR3 region: CASSQVSGWEYNEQFF. The DNA reads as follows: TGCGCCAGCAGCCAGGTTAGCGGGTGGGAATACAATGAGCAGTTCTTC.